Shown below are 16 T cell receptor beta chains from a single sample sequenced in a study of human T cells and chemical hapten exposure. Regarding time point: patch test 2, 6 weeks after DPC sensitization. Sample treatment: therapeutic diphenylcyclopropenone sensitization with weekly scalp DPC. TCRdb redid the calling of the RACE reads with MiXCR, one entry per CDR3 protein. The sample records approximately 350,000 distinct CDR3 sequences, over 6% being singletons. Sequenced here: whole blood, sampled in connection with sensitization to the hapten diphenylcyclopropenone (DPC). The source of these receptors is a woman under 30 with alopecia areata. Some clones in this sample may be carry-over from other donors' samples.

The V gene is TRBV6-1, the J gene TRBJ2-7; D call uncertain. V was shortened by 9 bases and J by 4 bases, with 19 bases between the two germline ends. Germline V gene lookup returns CDR1 MNHNS and CDR2 SASEGT. The CDR3 consists of 14 residues. The CDR3 sequence: CASNDRMAGYEQYF. The CDR3 DNA sequence: TGTGCCAGTAACGACCGGATGGCTGGGTACGAGCAGTACTTC.

V is TRBV18 and J is TRBJ2-3; D is perhaps TRBD1 (6 bases). Germline V gives CDR1 KGHSH, CDR2 LQKENI. V was shortened by 2 bases and J by 2 bases, with 8 bases between the two germline ends. This CDR3 contains 14 residues. CDR3 sequence reads: CASSPGQTTDTQYF. In DNA, the CDR3 is TGTGCCAGCTCACCAGGACAGACCACAGATACGCAGTATTTT.

V is TRBV27 and J is TRBJ1-6; D not certain. Germline V gives CDR1 MNHEY, CDR2 SMNVEV (reference sequence). The CDR3 totals 15 residues. The V end lost 5 bases, the J end lost 3 bases, and 11 bases lay between the germline ends. As DNA, the CDR3 is TGTGCCAGCAGTACCCGACGTTTCTATAATTCACCCCTCCACTTT. Translating it yields CASSTRRFYNSPLHF.

This clonotype was detected ten times or more. This chain links TRBV9 with TRBJ2-3; TRBD2 matches at 9 bases. Germline values: CDR1 SGDLS, CDR2 YYNGEE. The CDR3 consists of 11 residues. J lost 15 bases, V lost 3 bases, and 5 bases had no gene match. CDR3 sequence: CASSGLAGFYF. The CDR3 DNA reads as TGTGCCAGCAGCGGGCTAGCGGGGTTCTATTTT.

This clonotype was observed a few times. The rearrangement uses TRBV7-2 and TRBJ2-5; 9 bases map to TRBD2. V lost 2 bases to trimming and J lost 3 bases; unmatched junction nucleotides: 7. CDR1 is SGHTA, CDR2 FQGNSA, per germline. The CDR3 runs 16 residues. The CDR3 here is CASSLRAGGLKETQYF. DNA of the CDR3: TGTGCCAGCAGCTTACGGGCGGGGGGGCTTAAAGAGACCCAGTACTTC.

Ten or more counts support this clonotype. The chain combines TRBV6-2 or TRBV6-3 with TRBJ1-1; 7 positions match TRBD1. J lost 1 base, V lost 4 bases, and 12 bases had no gene match. The CDR3 length is 17 residues. Germline V gene sequence: CDR1 MNHEY, CDR2 SVGEGT. CDR3 nucleotides: TGTGCCAGCAGTTCGCCCCGGTACAGGGGACCGAACACTGAAGCTTTCTTT. It specifies CASSSPRYRGPNTEAFF.

This sequence joins TRBV6-1 and TRBJ1-6; no reliable D call. The CDR3 consists of 17 residues. V was cut by 2 bases and J by 0 bases, with 11 bases left in between. CDR1 is MNHNS, CDR2 SASEGT, per germline. CDR3 DNA: TGTGCCAGCAGTGAATGGAGCAGGAGCTCCTATAATTCACCCCTCCACTTT. It translates to CASSEWSRSSYNSPLHF.

At least ten counts were recorded for this clonotype. The V call is TRBV7-9, the J call TRBJ1-2; no definite D call. V gave up 4 bases and J gave up 3 bases, with 18 bases separating them. This CDR3 region has 16 residues. Germline CDR1 reads SEHNR; CDR2 reads FQNEAQ (reference sequence). CDR3 nucleotide sequence: TGTGCCAGCAGCTATCTCGGTCAGGAGAAGGACTATGGCTACACCTTC. Translating it yields CASSYLGQEKDYGYTF.

This clonotype was seen many times. The chain is built from TRBV14 and TRBJ2-7, with D tentatively TRBD1 (5 bases). Germline V gene lookup returns CDR1 SGHDN and CDR2 FVKESK. The ends were cut back, 2 bases at V and 5 bases at J, with 16 bases in the middle. CDR3 length: 15 residues. The CDR3 loop reads CASSQYPGIGHEQYF. The CDR3 DNA sequence: TGTGCCAGCAGCCAATATCCAGGGATTGGACACGAGCAGTACTTC. Based on the CDR3 plus reference TRBV14 and TRBJ2-7, the full variable domain is EAGVTQFPSHSVIEKGQTVTLRCDPISGHDNLYWYRRVMGKEIKFLLHFVKESKQDESGMPNNRFLAERTGGTYSTLKVQPAELEDSGVYFCASSQYPGIGHEQYFGPGTRLTVT.

At least ten counts were recorded for this clonotype. The gene calls are TRBV12-3 or TRBV12-4 and TRBJ1-1, with 8 bases aligning to TRBD1. This CDR3 contains 14 residues. V trimming: 2 bases; J trimming: 4 bases; junction bases outside the gene matches: 3. The CDR3 is CASSLWQGATEAFF. The DNA of the CDR3 is TGTGCCAGCAGTTTATGGCAGGGGGCCACTGAAGCTTTCTTT.

This clonotype was counted a few times. J is TRBJ1-2 and V is TRBV25-1, with D maybe TRBD1 (6 bases). V was pared by 4 bases and J by 4 bases, with 19 bases between. The CDR3 is made up of 16 amino acids. CDR1 and CDR2 (germline): MGHDK, SYGVNS. The CDR3 nucleotides are TGTGCCAGCAGTGCGAGGGTGGGGGGCCAAGGCTATGGCTACACCTTC. Translation: CASSARVGGQGYGYTF.

This clonotype was found many times. This sequence joins TRBV7-2 and TRBJ2-5; D may be TRBD2 (5 bases). Germline CDR1 is SGHTA and CDR2 is FQGNSA. V was cut by 1 base and J by 1 base, with 10 bases left in between. This CDR3 is built from 15 residues. CDR3 sequence reads: CASSLGGALQETQYF. In DNA form, the CDR3 reads TGTGCCAGCAGCTTAGGGGGAGCCCTCCAAGAGACCCAGTACTTC.

The chain is built from TRBV7-9 and TRBJ2-1; 8 positions agree with TRBD2. The V and J ends lost 3 bases and 8 bases, in that order; junction bases with no gene match: 9. Per germline, CDR1 SEHNR and CDR2 FQNEAQ (reference sequence). This CDR3 comprises 15 residues. The CDR3 reads CASSFPGLAGDEQFF. CDR3 in DNA: TGTGCCAGCAGCTTCCCCGGACTAGCTGGTGATGAGCAGTTCTTC.

The chain joins TRBV28 to TRBJ2-4; 8 bases are shared with TRBD1. The CDR3 contains 21 residues. Germline V gene data show CDR1 as MDHEN and CDR2 as SYDVKM. The V segment lost 5 bases and the J segment 0 bases; nucleotides outside the gene matches: 21. The CDR3 loop reads CASSHPTLPRGTGLAKNIQYF. The CDR3 DNA follows: TGTGCCAGCAGTCACCCGACCTTACCCCGCGGGACAGGACTAGCCAAAAACATTCAGTACTTC.

CDR3 sequence: CASSISRTEPLQYF. In nucleotides, the CDR3 is TGTGCCAGCAGCATTAGCCGGACAGAACCCCTGCAGTACTTC. J is TRBJ2-7 and V is TRBV21-1; the D segment call TRBD1 is taken from the table without a DNA check. TRBV21-1 is designated a pseudogene. The CDR3 consists of 14 residues.

J is TRBJ1-4 and V is TRBV5-1, with D tentatively TRBD1 (5 bases). The CDR3 extends over 14 amino acids. The V gene's germline CDR1 is SGHRS and CDR2 YFSETQ. The germline V and J ends were trimmed by 0 bases and 5 bases, with 8 bases remaining between them. In DNA, the CDR3 is TGCGCCAGCAGCTTGGGGGACGGAAATGAAAAACTGTTTTTT. Residues: CASSLGDGNEKLFF. Full variable domain (outside the CDR3, taken from reference TRBV5-1 and TRBJ1-4): KAGVTQTPRYLIKTRGQQVTLSCSPISGHRSVSWYQQTPGQGLQFLFEYFSETQRNKGNFPGRFSGRQFSNSRSEMNVSTLELGDSALYLCASSLGDGNEKLFFGSGTQLSVL.